This entry features one T cell receptor (beta chain) sequence. Its target is not known. Reverse transcribing all isolated RNA meant expressed TCRB transcripts were sequenced. Here immunoSEQ multiplex PCR was the method, and the copy in TCRdb shows in-frame clones only, minus some. The table shows 630,000 or so clones, with around 15% occurring only once. The CDR3 runs 11 residues. The germline V and J ends were trimmed by 5 bases and 5 bases, with 7 bases remaining between them. Per the germline V gene, CDR1 is SGHTA and CDR2 is FQGNSA. The source of the sample is a study of beta chain features in type 1 diabetes. General observations from the study: Compared with healthy donors, patients appeared to share more similar naive, central memory and regulatory TCRB repertoires. When cDNA is sequenced, cells with high TCR expression could be over-represented. A pattern of fewer insertions and more deletions at VDJ junctions was seen in type 1 diabetes patients. Within each of all four CD4+ subsets, Type 1 diabetes patients had TCRB CDR3s that were moderately but significantly shorter.

Via the markers CD45RO/CCR7/CD25/CD127/CD95/CD27, stem cell-like memory, regulatory, central memory and naive CD4+ cells were sorted. This sequence originates from a young man with type 1 diabetes. Source material: naive CD4+ T cells from blood. The chain couples TRBV7-2 to TRBJ2-7; D unclear. The CDR3 is CASSNRNEQYF. The CDR3 nucleotides read TGTGCCAGCAGCAATCGCAACGAGCAGTACTTC.